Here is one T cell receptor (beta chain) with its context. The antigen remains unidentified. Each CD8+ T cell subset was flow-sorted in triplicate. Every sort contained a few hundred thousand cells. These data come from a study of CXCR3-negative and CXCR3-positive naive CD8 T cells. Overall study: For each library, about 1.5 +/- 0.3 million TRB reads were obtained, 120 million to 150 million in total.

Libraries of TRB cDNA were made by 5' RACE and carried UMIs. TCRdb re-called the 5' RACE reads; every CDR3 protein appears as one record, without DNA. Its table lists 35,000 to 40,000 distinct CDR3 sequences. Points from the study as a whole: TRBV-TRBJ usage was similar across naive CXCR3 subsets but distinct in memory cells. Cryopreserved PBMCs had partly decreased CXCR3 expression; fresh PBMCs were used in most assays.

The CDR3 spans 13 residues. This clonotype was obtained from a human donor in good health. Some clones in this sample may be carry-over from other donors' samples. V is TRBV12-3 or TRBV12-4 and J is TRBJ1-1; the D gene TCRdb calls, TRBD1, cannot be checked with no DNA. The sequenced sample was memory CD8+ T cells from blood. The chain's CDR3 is CASSLLGDTEAFF.